A single sample gave rise to the 9 T cell receptor beta chains below, sequenced in a study of blood T cell repertoires in COVID-19. Repertoires were generated with immunoSEQ multiplex PCR, while TCRdb's copy carries only in-frame clones and drops some. The data contain around 170,000 clones, less than 85% of them seen just once; the ten biggest clones take up under 3.5%. Sequencing was done on a sample of peripheral blood. These receptors all come from a woman of 80 years or more with acute or convalescent COVID-19.

This clone was recorded once. The gene calls are TRBV27 and TRBJ1-2, with 7 bases that match TRBD1. Germline V gene data show CDR1 as MNHEY and CDR2 as SMNVEV (reference sequence). CDR3 length: 14 residues. Trimming removed 6 bases from V and 8 bases from J; junction bases left unmatched: 12. The CDR3 DNA reads TGTGCCAGCAGAGCGACCTGGGACAGCCCGGGCTACACCTTC. This encodes CASRATWDSPGYTF.

The V gene is TRBV19, the J gene TRBJ2-1, with TRBD2 identical over 11 bases. Germline values: CDR1 LNHDA, CDR2 SQIVND (reference sequence). The CDR3 runs to 15 residues. Trimming at V came to 3 bases and at J to 5 bases, leaving 3 bases not matched to a gene. CDR3 nucleotide sequence: TGTGCCAGTAGTATGACTAGCGGGGACCACAATGAGCAGTTCTTC. Its protein product is CASSMTSGDHNEQFF. Full variable domain (rest looked up from reference TRBV19 and TRBJ2-1): DGGITQSPKYLFRKEGQNVTLSCEQNLNHDAMYWYRQDPGQGLRLIYYSQIVNDFQKGDIAEGYSVSREKKESFPLTVTSAQKNPTAFYLCASSMTSGDHNEQFFGPGTRLTVL.

This rearrangement joins TRBV6-2 or TRBV6-3 to TRBJ1-6; 9 nucleotides match TRBD1. Germline CDR1 and CDR2: MNHEY and SVGEGT. CDR3 length equals 13 residues. J lost 8 bases, V lost 5 bases, and 1 base had no gene match. The CDR3: CASSRQGDSPLHF. The DNA for the CDR3 is TGTGCCAGCAGTCGACAGGGGGATTCACCCCTCCACTTT.

The CDR3 coding sequence is TGTGCCAGCAGTGAATTGTTCTTAGAGGATACGCAGTATTTT. It codes for CASSELFLEDTQYF. The rearrangement joins TRBV6-1 to TRBJ2-3; D is unclear. Deletions cut 2 bases from V and 6 bases from J, with 12 bases between. The CDR3 has 14 residues. Per germline, CDR1 MNHNS and CDR2 SASEGT.

The chain recombines TRBV28 with TRBJ1-2; perhaps TRBD1 as D (6 bases). CDR1 MDHEN and CDR2 SYDVKM come from the germline V gene. The CDR3 totals 15 residues. V dropped 8 bases and J dropped 7 bases, with 23 bases sitting between them. In DNA form, the CDR3 reads TGTGCCAGCGGAGAGGTACAGGGACATACCCTTGGCTACACCTTC. Translated, it gives CASGEVQGHTLGYTF.

The chain combines TRBV11-3 with TRBJ2-7; 12 bases map to TRBD1. After removal of 5 bases from V and 10 bases from J, the junction contained 6 bases not matched to a gene. Looked up from germline, CDR1 is SGHNT and CDR2 is YENEEA. This CDR3 has 13 residues. The CDR3 is CASSKGQGAIQYF. In nucleotides, the CDR3 is TGTGCCAGCAGCAAGGGACAGGGGGCGATTCAGTACTTC.

This rearrangement joins TRBV10-1 to TRBJ2-1, with 9 positions matching TRBD1. CDR1 WNHNN and CDR2 SYGVQD come from the germline V gene (reference sequence). Losses at the gene ends were 2 bases for V and 7 bases for J; bases not matched to a gene: 0. This CDR3 has 13 amino acids. For the CDR3, the DNA is TGCGCCAGCAGTGAGGGACAGGGGAATGAGCAGTTCTTC. Amino acid sequence: CASSEGQGNEQFF.

This chain links TRBV5-4 with TRBJ1-4, with TRBD1 as a possible D gene (5 bases). V shed 4 bases and J shed 2 bases, with 12 bases lying between them. In germline, CDR1 is SGHNT, CDR2 YYREEE (reference sequence). The length of the CDR3 is 15 residues. CDR3 sequence reads: CASSIQGRTNEKLFF. The DNA for the CDR3 is TGTGCCAGCAGCATTCAGGGTAGGACTAATGAAAAACTGTTTTTT. Full variable domain (missing parts from reference TRBV5-4 and TRBJ1-4): ETGVTQSPTHLIKTRGQQVTLRCSSQSGHNTVSWYQQALGQGPQFIFQYYREEENGRGNFPPRFSGLQFPNYSSELNVNALELDDSALYLCASSIQGRTNEKLFFGSGTQLSVL.

This chain connects TRBV3-1 (or the pseudogene TRBV3-2) to TRBJ1-4; possibly TRBD1 for D (6 bases). There are 14 residues in the CDR3. Looked up from germline, CDR1 is LGHDT and CDR2 is YNNKEL (reference sequence). Trimming left V 1 base short and J 7 bases short, with 10 bases between. The chain's CDR3 is CASSQGTVGEKLFF. CDR3 bases: TGTGCCAGCAGCCAAGGGACAGTAGGTGAAAAACTGTTTTTT.